A single sample gave rise to the 17 T cell receptor beta chains below, sequenced in a study of T cells in narcolepsy. Assay: immunoSEQ multiplex PCR; the TCRdb copy retains only in-frame clones and omits some. The sample comprises over 15,000 clones, 65% to 90% of which are singletons, and about two fifths rests with the top ten. Material for sequencing was memory (CD45RA-) CD4+ T cells from blood. Receptor source: a human donor in good health.

The rearrangement links TRBV5-1 to TRBJ1-4; D remains ambiguous. Germline lookup yields CDR1 SGHRS and CDR2 YFSETQ. Trimming took 0 bases from V and 11 from J, leaving 17 bases between them. The CDR3 covers 15 residues. This chain's CDR3 is CASSLESGLIEKLFF. In DNA, the CDR3 is TGCGCCAGCAGCTTGGAGTCAGGACTAATCGAGAAACTGTTTTTT.

The chain carries TRBV9 and TRBJ1-4; 7 bases are shared with TRBD1. Trimming at V came to 3 bases and at J to 2 bases, leaving 13 bases not matched to a gene. The CDR3 spans 18 residues. The germline gives CDR1 SGDLS, CDR2 YYNGEE. The CDR3, as DNA: TGTGCCAGCAGCGCCTCAAGAGGGGGCCGGGGTACTAATGAAAAACTGTTTTTT. This encodes CASSASRGGRGTNEKLFF.

The rearrangement joins TRBV4-1 to TRBJ1-2; D may be TRBD1 (5 bases). This CDR3 region has 14 residues. Deletions cut 0 bases from V and 13 bases from J, with 18 bases between. Looked up from germline, CDR1 is MGHRA and CDR2 is YSYEKL. Here the CDR3 DNA reads TGCGCCAGCAGCCAAGATAAGGGGCTAGCCCCCCCCACCTTC. Amino acid sequence: CASSQDKGLAPPTF.

The rearrangement joins TRBV19 to TRBJ1-6, with unresolved D. V lost 2 bases and J 7 bases, leaving 9 bases between the germline ends. The CDR3 runs 14 residues. The germline gives CDR1 LNHDA, CDR2 SQIVND (reference sequence). The DNA of the CDR3 is TGTGCCAGTAGTATATCTGGTAGGAATTCACCCCTCCACTTT. Translation: CASSISGRNSPLHF. The whole variable domain, filled in from reference TRBV19 and TRBJ1-6, reads DGGITQSPKYLFRKEGQNVTLSCEQNLNHDAMYWYRQDPGQGLRLIYYSQIVNDFQKGDIAEGYSVSREKKESFPLTVTSAQKNPTAFYLCASSISGRNSPLHFGNGTRLTVT.

V usage is TRBV9 and J usage is TRBJ2-7; D possibly matches TRBD1 or TRBD2 (5 bases each). The CDR3 spans 14 residues. CDR1 and CDR2 (germline): SGDLS, YYNGEE. Trimming stripped 4 bases from V and 3 bases from J, with 14 bases between. This chain's CDR3 is CASSISGARYEQYF. The CDR3 nucleotides read TGTGCCAGCAGCATATCCGGGGCTCGCTACGAGCAGTACTTC.

The V call is TRBV15, the J call TRBJ2-1, with D unresolved. This CDR3 spans 13 amino acids. Trimming took 3 bases from V and 9 from J, leaving 12 bases between them. Germline assignment: CDR1 LNHNV and CDR2 YYDKDF (reference sequence). CDR3 nucleotide sequence: TGTGCCACCAGCAGGGGGTCCTGGGGTGAGCAGTTCTTC. It encodes CATSRGSWGEQFF. Filled out from reference TRBV15 and TRBJ2-1, the complete variable domain reads DAMVIQNPRYQVTQFGKPVTLSCSQTLNHNVMYWYQQKSSQAPKLLFHYYDKDFNNEADTPDNFQSRRPNTSFCFLDIRSPGLGDTAMYLCATSRGSWGEQFFGPGTRLTVL.

The gene calls are TRBV6-5 and TRBJ1-2; no clear D gene. Germline V gene data show CDR1 as MNHEY and CDR2 as SVGAGI. V lost 8 bases and J lost 3, with 13 bases in between. The CDR3 totals 13 residues. The CDR3 coding sequence is TGTGCCAGCTTCCGGGCAGGCGACTATGGCTACACCTTC. Encoded protein: CASFRAGDYGYTF.

In this sample, this clone turned up a few times. The CDR3 DNA is TGTGCCAGCAGCTTCCCGGGACAGGCTAATTCACCCCTCCACTTT. It codes for CASSFPGQANSPLHF. The rearrangement joins TRBV7-9 to TRBJ1-6; 8 bases are shared with TRBD1. J gave up 6 bases and V 3 bases, and 4 bases lay outside the gene matches. The CDR3 covers 15 residues. Germline V lookup: CDR1 SEHNR, CDR2 FQNEAQ (reference sequence).

The chain employs TRBV10-2 and TRBJ2-7; unclear D gene. V was cut by 4 bases and J by 6 bases, with 13 bases left in between. The germline CDR1 and CDR2 sequences are WSHSY and SAAADI. The CDR3 sequence is 13 residues long. CDR3 residues: CASSGLALAEQYF. CDR3 nucleotides: TGCGCCAGCAGTGGTCTTGCCTTGGCCGAGCAGTACTTC.

V is TRBV27 and J is TRBJ2-1, with D possibly being TRBD1 or TRBD2 (5 bases each). CDR3 length: 15 residues. Trimming took 6 bases from V and 7 from J, leaving 19 bases between them. Germline V gives CDR1 MNHEY, CDR2 SMNVEV (reference sequence). In DNA, the CDR3 is TGTGCCAGCAGGGAGGTTGCCCTAGGGGTAAATGAGCAGTTCTTC. This encodes CASREVALGVNEQFF.

Only one count was recorded for this clone. The V and J genes are TRBV7-9 and TRBJ1-1; the D gene is possibly TRBD1 (6 bases). V was pared by 5 bases and J by 1 base, with 14 bases between. CDR3 size: 15 residues. CDR1 is SEHNR and CDR2 is FQNEAQ in the germline V gene (reference sequence). Here the CDR3 reads CASSRGTWTNTEAFF. The CDR3 DNA is TGTGCCAGCAGCCGCGGGACATGGACGAACACTGAAGCTTTCTTT.

This chain joins TRBV6-1 and TRBJ2-3, with D hard to call. The CDR3 consists of 15 residues. Trimming took off 5 bases at V and 0 bases at J, with 12 bases between the two ends. Per the germline V gene, CDR1 is MNHNS and CDR2 is SASEGT. CDR3 sequence reads: CASSRAGPSTDTQYF. DNA of the CDR3: TGTGCCAGCAGTAGGGCAGGACCTAGCACAGATACGCAGTATTTT.

The genes are TRBV6-1 and TRBJ1-1; maybe TRBD1 (6 bases). Germline values: CDR1 MNHNS, CDR2 SASEGT. The germline V and J ends were trimmed by 6 bases and 5 bases, with 16 bases remaining between them. CDR3 length: 14 residues. The chain's CDR3 is CASRFAGAGTEAFF. The CDR3, as DNA: TGTGCCAGCAGGTTCGCGGGGGCAGGGACTGAAGCTTTCTTT.

The CDR3 protein is CASSIDGLSGANVLTF. The DNA of the CDR3 is TGTGCCAGTAGTATTGATGGACTATCTGGGGCCAACGTCCTGACTTTC. The chain carries TRBV19 and TRBJ2-6, with D perhaps TRBD2 (6 bases). Germline values: CDR1 LNHDA, CDR2 SQIVND (reference sequence). The CDR3 has 16 residues. The V end lost 3 bases, the J end lost 1 base, and 10 bases lay between the germline ends.

V and J are TRBV5-1 and TRBJ2-3; 14 bases are a match to TRBD2. The CDR3 loop spans 17 amino acids. Germline trimming cut 1 base from V and 4 bases from J; bases unmatched to any gene: 5. CDR1 and CDR2 from the germline V gene are SGHRS and YFSETQ. The CDR3 DNA is TGCGCCAGCAGCTTGCAGACTAGCGGGGGGGCGTCAGATACGCAGTATTTT. It is translated as CASSLQTSGGASDTQYF.

The CDR3 here is CASSPVWGQGAGVKTQYF. DNA of the CDR3: TGTGCCAGCAGCCCGGTTTGGGGACAGGGGGCAGGAGTGAAGACCCAGTACTTC. The rearrangement joins TRBV7-2 to TRBJ2-5; 12 bases are a match to TRBD1. V gave up 5 bases and J gave up 6 bases; unmatched junction bases: 16. The CDR3 runs to 18 residues. The germline CDR1 and CDR2 sequences are SGHTA and FQGNSA. The variable domain in full, with the rest retrieved from reference TRBV7-2 and TRBJ2-5, is GAGVSQSPSNKVTEKGKDVELRCDPISGHTALYWYRQSLGQGLEFLIYFQGNSAPDKSGLPSDRFSAERTGGSVSTLTIQRTQQEDSAVYLCASSPVWGQGAGVKTQYFGPGTRLLVL.

The chain links TRBV6-1 to TRBJ2-2; 7 nucleotides agree with TRBD2. This CDR3 has 14 residues. CDR1 is MNHNS, CDR2 SASEGT, per germline. The V gene end was trimmed by 6 bases and the J gene end by 1 base; junction bases not matched to a gene: 2. The CDR3 here is CASRASGNTGELFF. CDR3 coding DNA: TGTGCCAGCAGGGCTAGCGGGAACACCGGGGAGCTGTTTTTT.